Here is one T cell receptor beta chain with its context. The repertoire was sequenced with immunoSEQ multiplex PCR; TCRdb's copy has only in-frame clones and lacks some. The data show about 400,000 clones, more than 85% seen once. The source of the sample is a study of blood T cell repertoires in COVID-19. Study overall: From T cells, B-cell-depleted T cells, or PBMCs came the material, which was cDNA or gDNA.

The CDR3 is 15 residues long. V lost 6 bases and J lost 7; bases outside the gene matches: 8. Germline V gene data show CDR1 as SNHLY and CDR2 as FYNNEI. Input material: peripheral blood. The chain carries TRBV2 and TRBJ1-6; 8 nucleotides align to TRBD1. This clonotype was sampled from a human donor in a cohort sampled during active COVID-19. Here the CDR3 reads CASRDRARGNSPLHF. CDR3 nucleotide sequence: TGTGCCAGCAGGGACAGGGCCCGAGGAAATTCACCCCTCCACTTT.